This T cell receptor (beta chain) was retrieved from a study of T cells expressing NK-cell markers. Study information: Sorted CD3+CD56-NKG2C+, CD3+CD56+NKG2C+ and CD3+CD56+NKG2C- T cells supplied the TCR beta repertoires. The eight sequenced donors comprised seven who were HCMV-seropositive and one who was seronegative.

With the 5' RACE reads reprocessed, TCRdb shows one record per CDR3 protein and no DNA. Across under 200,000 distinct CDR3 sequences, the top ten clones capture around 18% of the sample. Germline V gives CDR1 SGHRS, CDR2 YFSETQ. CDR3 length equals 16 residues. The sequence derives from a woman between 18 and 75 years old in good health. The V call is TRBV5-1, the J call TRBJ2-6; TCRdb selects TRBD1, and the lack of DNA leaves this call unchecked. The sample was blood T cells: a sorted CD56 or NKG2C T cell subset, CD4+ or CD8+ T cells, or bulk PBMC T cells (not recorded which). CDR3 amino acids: CASSARGDPGANVLTF.